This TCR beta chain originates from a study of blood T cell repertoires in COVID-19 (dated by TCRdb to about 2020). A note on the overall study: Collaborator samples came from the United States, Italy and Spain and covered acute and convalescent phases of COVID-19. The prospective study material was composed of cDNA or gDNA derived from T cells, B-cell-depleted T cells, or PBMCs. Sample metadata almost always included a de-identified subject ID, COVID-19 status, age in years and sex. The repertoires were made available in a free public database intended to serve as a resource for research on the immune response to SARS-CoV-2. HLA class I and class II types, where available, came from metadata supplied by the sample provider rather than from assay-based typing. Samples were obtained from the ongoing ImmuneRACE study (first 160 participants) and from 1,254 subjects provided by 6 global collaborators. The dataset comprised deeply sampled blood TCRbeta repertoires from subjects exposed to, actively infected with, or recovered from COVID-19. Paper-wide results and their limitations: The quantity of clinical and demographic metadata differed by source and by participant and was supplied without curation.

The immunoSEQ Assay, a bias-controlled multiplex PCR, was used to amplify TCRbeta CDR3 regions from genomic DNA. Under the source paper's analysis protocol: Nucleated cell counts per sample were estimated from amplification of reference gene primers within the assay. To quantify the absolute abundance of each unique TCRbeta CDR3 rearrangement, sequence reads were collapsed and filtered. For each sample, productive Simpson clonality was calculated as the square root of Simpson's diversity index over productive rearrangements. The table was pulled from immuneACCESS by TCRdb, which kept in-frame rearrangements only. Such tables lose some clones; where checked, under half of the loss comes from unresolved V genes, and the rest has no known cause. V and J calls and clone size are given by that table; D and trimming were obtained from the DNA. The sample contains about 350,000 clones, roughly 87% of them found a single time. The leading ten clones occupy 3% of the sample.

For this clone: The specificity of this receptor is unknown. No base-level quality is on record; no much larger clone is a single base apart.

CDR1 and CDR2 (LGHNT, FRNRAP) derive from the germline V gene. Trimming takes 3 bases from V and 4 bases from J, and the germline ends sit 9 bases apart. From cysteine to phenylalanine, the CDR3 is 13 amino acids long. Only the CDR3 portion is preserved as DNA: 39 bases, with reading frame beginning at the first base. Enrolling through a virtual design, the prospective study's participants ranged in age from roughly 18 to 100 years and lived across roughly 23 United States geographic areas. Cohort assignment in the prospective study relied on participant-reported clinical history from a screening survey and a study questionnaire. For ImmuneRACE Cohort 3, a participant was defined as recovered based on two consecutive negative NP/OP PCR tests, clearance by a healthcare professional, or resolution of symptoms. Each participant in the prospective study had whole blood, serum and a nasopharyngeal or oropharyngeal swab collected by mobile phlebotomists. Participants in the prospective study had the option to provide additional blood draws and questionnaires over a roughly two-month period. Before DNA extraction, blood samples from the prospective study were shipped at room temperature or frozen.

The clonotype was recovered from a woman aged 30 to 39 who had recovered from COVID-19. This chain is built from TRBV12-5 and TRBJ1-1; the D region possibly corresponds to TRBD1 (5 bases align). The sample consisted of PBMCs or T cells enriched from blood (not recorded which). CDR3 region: CASGFETATEAFF. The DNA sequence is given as TGTGCTAGTGGTTTTGAGACAGCCACTGAAGCTTTCTTT.